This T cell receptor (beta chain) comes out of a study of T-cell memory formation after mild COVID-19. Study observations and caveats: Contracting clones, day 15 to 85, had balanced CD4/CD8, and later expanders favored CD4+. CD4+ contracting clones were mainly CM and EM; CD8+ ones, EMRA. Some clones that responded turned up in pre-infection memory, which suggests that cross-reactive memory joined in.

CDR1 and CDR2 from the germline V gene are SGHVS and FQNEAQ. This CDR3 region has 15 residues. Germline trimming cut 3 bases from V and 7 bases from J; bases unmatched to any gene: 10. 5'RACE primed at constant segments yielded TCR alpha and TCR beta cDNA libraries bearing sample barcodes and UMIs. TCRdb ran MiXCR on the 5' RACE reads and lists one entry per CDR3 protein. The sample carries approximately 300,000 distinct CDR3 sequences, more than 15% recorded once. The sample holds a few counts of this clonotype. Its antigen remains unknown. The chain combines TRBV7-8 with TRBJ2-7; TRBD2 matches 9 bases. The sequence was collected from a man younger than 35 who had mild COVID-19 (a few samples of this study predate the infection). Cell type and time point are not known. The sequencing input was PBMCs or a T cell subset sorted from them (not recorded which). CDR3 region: CASSLAAGGQWEQYF. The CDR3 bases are TGTGCCAGCAGCTTGGCGGCGGGGGGGCAGTGGGAGCAGTACTTC.